The 15 T cell receptor beta chains in this list originate from one sample, sequenced in a study of CD8 T cells in ankylosing spondylitis. TCRdb reprocessed the 5' RACE reads with MiXCR, giving one entry per CDR3 protein. The table has about 140,000 distinct CDR3 sequences, about 10% seen once. Source material: blood, either unsorted or a sorted T cell fraction (not recorded which). These TCRs come from a female donor with ankylosing spondylitis or in good health (not recorded which).

In this sample, this clonotype turned up many times. This chain joins TRBV5-5 and TRBJ2-1; the D gene could be TRBD1 or TRBD2 (5 bases each). CDR1 and CDR2 (germline): SGHKS, YYEKEE (reference sequence). The length of the CDR3 is 12 residues. The V gene lost 2 bases and the J gene lost 6 bases, with 6 bases spanning the gap. CDR3 sequence (DNA): TGTGCCAGCAGCTTTGGGGGCAATGAGCAGTTCTTC. As protein: CASSFGGNEQFF.

This clonotype appeared a few times. V usage is TRBV29-1 and J usage is TRBJ1-4; weak D call: TRBD1 (5 bases). This CDR3 region has 12 residues. Trimming took 7 bases from V and 7 from J, leaving 13 bases between them. CDR1 and CDR2 (germline): SQVTM, ANQGSEA. The CDR3 here is CSAGSGGEKLFF. DNA of the CDR3: TGCAGCGCCGGGTCCGGGGGTGAAAAACTGTTTTTT.

The sample holds a few counts of this clonotype. The J gene is TRBJ2-2, the V gene TRBV5-1, with 7 positions matching TRBD2. V dropped 4 bases and J dropped 6; count of bases not matched to a gene: 9. Per germline, CDR1 SGHRS and CDR2 YFSETQ. The CDR3 spans 15 residues. The CDR3 loop is CASSAIAGPPGELFF. CDR3 nucleotide sequence: TGCGCCAGCAGCGCGATAGCGGGTCCGCCCGGGGAGCTGTTTTTT.

In its sample, this clonotype was seen many times. The genes are TRBV5-1 and TRBJ2-3; 8 nucleotides line up with TRBD1. The CDR3 consists of 14 residues. V trimming: 4 bases; J trimming: 2 bases; junction bases outside the gene matches: 3. Germline values: CDR1 SGHRS, CDR2 YFSETQ. The CDR3 spells CASSVGQATDTQYF. Here the CDR3 DNA reads TGCGCCAGCAGCGTGGGACAGGCCACAGATACGCAGTATTTT.

Points on this clonotype: With a much larger clone just one base away, this may be a read error. The CDR3 region has the DNA TGTGCCAACAGCTCGGTACCTAGACGGGGCACTGAAGCTTTCTTT. The encoded protein is CANSSVPRRGTEAFF. V and J are TRBV7-9 and TRBJ1-1, with D unclear. The germline V gene encodes CDR1 SEHNR and CDR2 FQNEAQ (reference sequence). This CDR3 comprises 15 residues.

The chain links TRBV6-2 or TRBV6-3 to TRBJ2-3, with D perhaps assigned TRBD1 or TRBD2 (5 bases each). Germline assignment: CDR1 MNHEY and CDR2 SVGEGT. The V gene lost 6 bases and the J gene lost 6 bases, with 16 bases spanning the gap. CDR3 length: 14 amino acids. The CDR3 coding sequence is TGTGCCAGCAGCTTCTCCGGGACCAGGGATACGCAGTATTTT. This gives the protein CASSFSGTRDTQYF.

This clonotype was recorded at least ten times. The chain joins TRBV5-1 to TRBJ2-1; 8 bases line up with TRBD2. Germline trimming cut 0 bases from V and 8 bases from J; bases unmatched to any gene: 7. This CDR3 region has 15 residues. CDR1 and CDR2 from the germline V gene are SGHRS and YFSETQ. The CDR3 region has the DNA TGCGCCAGCAGCTTGGGCGGGACTAGTGTCTATGAGCAGTTCTTC. Encoded protein: CASSLGGTSVYEQFF. Full variable domain (rest looked up from reference TRBV5-1 and TRBJ2-1): KAGVTQTPRYLIKTRGQQVTLSCSPISGHRSVSWYQQTPGQGLQFLFEYFSETQRNKGNFPGRFSGRQFSNSRSEMNVSTLELGDSALYLCASSLGGTSVYEQFFGPGTRLTVL.

In this sample, this clonotype turned up many times. The V call is TRBV12-3 or TRBV12-4, the J call TRBJ1-2; D is undetermined. V was pared by 1 base and J by 2 bases, with 8 bases between. The length of the CDR3 is 14 residues. The CDR3 DNA reads TGTGCCAGCAGTTTAGGGGAAGGAAACTATGGCTACACCTTC. Translated, it gives CASSLGEGNYGYTF.

This clonotype came up many times. The V call is TRBV20-1, the J call TRBJ2-1, with a possible D match to TRBD2 (6 bases). With 5 bases removed from V and 14 bases from J, the gap between germline ends came to 22 bases. The germline CDR1 and CDR2 sequences are DFQATT and SNEGSKA (reference sequence). The CDR3 runs to 13 residues. This CDR3 is CSAPVAALDMEFF. The DNA of the CDR3 is TGCAGTGCTCCCGTAGCGGCGCTTGATATGGAGTTCTTC.

On this clonotype: Since a much larger clone is just one base distant, this may be a read error. The rearrangement uses TRBV20-1 and TRBJ2-1, with 8 bases aligning to TRBD2. Germline CDR1 DFQATT, CDR2 SNEGSKA (reference sequence). This CDR3 has 11 residues. After removal of 7 bases from V and 12 bases from J, the junction contained 8 bases not matched to a gene. For the CDR3, the DNA is TGCAGTGTTTCGGGGGGGGCAGGGCAGTTCTTC. Translating it yields CSVSGGAGQFF.

This clonotype was seen more than once but under ten times. The rearrangement links TRBV5-1 to TRBJ1-3, with D maybe TRBD1 (5 bases). CDR1 is SGHRS, CDR2 YFSETQ, per germline. This CDR3 comprises 14 residues. V lost 6 bases, J lost 2 bases, and 12 bases lay in between. The CDR3 region is CASTGGVAGNTIYF. CDR3 nucleotides: TGCGCCAGCACCGGGGGGGTCGCTGGAAACACCATATATTTT. Variable domain in full (rest from reference TRBV5-1 and TRBJ1-3): KAGVTQTPRYLIKTRGQQVTLSCSPISGHRSVSWYQQTPGQGLQFLFEYFSETQRNKGNFPGRFSGRQFSNSRSEMNVSTLELGDSALYLCASTGGVAGNTIYFGEGSWLTVV.

This clonotype was counted many times. The chain links TRBV5-1 to TRBJ2-1; D gene unclear. The CDR3 has 12 amino acids. Germline V gene data show CDR1 as SGHRS and CDR2 as YFSETQ. The V end was cut by 0 bases, the J end by 8 bases, with 6 bases between. The CDR3 DNA is TGCGCCAGCAGCTTGGAGGGTTATGAGCAGTTCTTC. Amino acids: CASSLEGYEQFF.

In its sample, this clonotype was seen many times. This sequence joins TRBV5-1 and TRBJ1-1; D perhaps matches TRBD1 (6 bases). The CDR3 has 16 residues. Germline CDR1 reads SGHRS; CDR2 reads YFSETQ. The V and J ends lost 4 bases and 4 bases respectively, with 20 bases between them. The chain's CDR3 is CASSKDSGVGRTEAFF. CDR3 DNA: TGCGCCAGCAGCAAGGACTCAGGGGTTGGTCGCACTGAAGCTTTCTTT.

The V call is TRBV9, the J call TRBJ2-7; possibly TRBD1 for D (6 bases). The CDR3 loop spans 15 amino acids. Deletions cut 0 bases from V and 6 bases from J, with 16 bases between. Germline V gene data show CDR1 as SGDLS and CDR2 as YYNGEE. The CDR3 loop reads CASSVGGGAYSEQYF. In DNA form, the CDR3 reads TGTGCCAGCAGCGTAGGTGGGGGCGCTTACTCCGAGCAGTACTTC.

The chain uses TRBV15 and TRBJ2-3; D may match TRBD1 or TRBD2 (5 bases each). The CDR3 is 14 amino acids. V shed 3 bases and J shed 2 bases, with 9 bases lying between them. Germline CDR1 is LNHNV and CDR2 is YYDKDF (reference sequence). In nucleotides, the CDR3 is TGTGCCACCAGCAGCGGGGCGACCACAGATACGCAGTATTTT. Its translation: CATSSGATTDTQYF.